This T cell receptor (beta chain) stems from a study of shared clonotypes between healthy human individuals. Naive CD8 cells lacked CD45RO and underwent positive selection for CCR7, leaving out terminally differentiated effector memory CD45RA+ cells. Germline loops: CDR1 MNHEY, CDR2 SMNVEV (reference sequence). V was trimmed by 2 bases and J by 3 bases, leaving 10 bases between them. This CDR3 is built from 15 residues. Using approximately 200 ng DNA, roughly 33,000 T cell genomes, the sorted-subset replicate PCRs were run. Sequencing was performed with immunoSEQ multiplex PCR; in TCRdb, only in-frame clones are kept and a portion is missing. The repertoire has approximately 2,200,000 clones, about 92% of them found once; the top ten carry roughly 1.8%.

V and J are TRBV27 and TRBJ2-2; TRBD2 is a possible D gene (5 bases). The TCR was taken from a man aged 18 to 35 in good health. Some clones in this sample may be carry-over from other donors' samples. Sequencing was carried out using naive CD8+ T cells from PBMCs. CDR3 coding DNA: TGTGCCAGCAGTTTAGGACTGAGCTACACCGGGGAGCTGTTTTTT. This gives the protein CASSLGLSYTGELFF.